The clone carrying this TCR beta chain occurred once. Its cognate antigen is unknown. Treatment meaning: oral pan-JAK inhibitor, 5-10 mg twice daily. Cell sorting was applied to PBMCs, and CD4+ and CD8+ T cells were collected. Investigators isolated RNA and reverse transcribed it into cDNA to act as the sequencing template. Sequencing was performed with immunoSEQ multiplex PCR; in TCRdb, only in-frame clones are kept and a portion is missing. The table shows fewer than 200,000 clones, with roughly 53% occurring only once. Germline CDR1 is SGHDT and CDR2 is YYEEEE. V shed 0 bases and J shed 0 bases, with 4 bases lying between them. CDR3 length equals 13 residues. This sample is drawn from a study of CD8+ T cells in alopecia areata. For the study at large: Those treated were given oral tofacitinib at 5 to 10 mg twice daily. Once tofacitinib had been taken for 6 to 18 months, 6 months off drug followed.

Notes on the study in general: TCR sharing across patients was less clear than in mice, possibly HLA-related.

This sequence was found in a human donor with alopecia areata. The chain links TRBV5-6 to TRBJ2-7; D is ambiguous. This sample comprised CD8+ T cells sorted from blood, obtained at week 24, from a patient treated with tofacitinib. CDR3 residues: CASSLGISYEQYF. The CDR3 nucleotides are TGTGCCAGCAGCTTGGGTATCTCCTACGAGCAGTACTTC.